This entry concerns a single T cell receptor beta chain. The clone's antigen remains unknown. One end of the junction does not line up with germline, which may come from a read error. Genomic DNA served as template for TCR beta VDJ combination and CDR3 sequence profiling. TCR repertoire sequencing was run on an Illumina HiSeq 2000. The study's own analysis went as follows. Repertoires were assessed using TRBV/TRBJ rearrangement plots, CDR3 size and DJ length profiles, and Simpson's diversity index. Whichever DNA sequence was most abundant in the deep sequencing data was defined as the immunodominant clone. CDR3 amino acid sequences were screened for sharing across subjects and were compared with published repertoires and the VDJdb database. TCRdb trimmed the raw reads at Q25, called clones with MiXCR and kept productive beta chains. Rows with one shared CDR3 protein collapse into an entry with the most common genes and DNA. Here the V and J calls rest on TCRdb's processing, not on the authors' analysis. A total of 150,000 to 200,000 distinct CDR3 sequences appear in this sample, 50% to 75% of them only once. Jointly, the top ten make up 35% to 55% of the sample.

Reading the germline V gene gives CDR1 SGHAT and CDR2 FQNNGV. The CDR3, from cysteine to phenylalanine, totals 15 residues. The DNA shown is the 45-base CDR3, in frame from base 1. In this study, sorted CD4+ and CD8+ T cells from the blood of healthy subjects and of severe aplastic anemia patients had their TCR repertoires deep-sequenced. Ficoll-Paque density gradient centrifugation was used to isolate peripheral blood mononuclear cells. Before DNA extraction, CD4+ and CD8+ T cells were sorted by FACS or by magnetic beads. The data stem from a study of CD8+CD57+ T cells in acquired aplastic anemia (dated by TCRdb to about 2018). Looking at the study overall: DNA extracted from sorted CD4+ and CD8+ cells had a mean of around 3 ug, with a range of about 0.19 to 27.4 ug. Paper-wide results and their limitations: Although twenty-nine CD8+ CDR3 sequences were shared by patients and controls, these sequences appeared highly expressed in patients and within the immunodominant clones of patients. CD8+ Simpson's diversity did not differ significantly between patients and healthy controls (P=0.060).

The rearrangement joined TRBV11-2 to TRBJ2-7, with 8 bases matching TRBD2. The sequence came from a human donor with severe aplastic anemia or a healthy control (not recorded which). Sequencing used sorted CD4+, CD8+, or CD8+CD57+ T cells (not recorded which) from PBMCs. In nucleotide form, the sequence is TGTGCCAGCAGCTTGTATAGCGGGACAACCTACGAGCAGTGCTTC. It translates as CASSLYSGTTYEQCF.